This T cell receptor beta chain is drawn from a study of identical twins. Addition of a universal primer site occurred through template switching, and cDNA carried unique molecular identifiers. TCRdb fed the 5' RACE reads into MiXCR, producing one record per CDR3 protein. The sample lists about 720,000 distinct CDR3 sequences, under 9% occurring once. For this clonotype: What it binds is not known.

Study-level findings and limits: Memory repertoires showed no such pattern, whereas abundant cord blood beta clonotypes carried fewer insertions.

The ends lost 4 bases at V and 5 bases at J; junction bases unmatched: 8. CDR3 length: 16 amino acids. The V gene's germline CDR1 is MGHRA and CDR2 YSYEKL. The same data also contributed to another study, on yellow fever vaccine responses in identical twins.

The TCR sequence derives from a woman under 30 in good health. The rearrangement uses TRBV4-1 and TRBJ2-1; 10 nucleotides match TRBD2. The sample consisted of PBMCs. CDR3 loop: CASSRSGLAEDNEQFF. The CDR3 nucleotides are TGCGCCAGCAGCCGGAGCGGACTAGCGGAAGACAATGAGCAGTTCTTC.